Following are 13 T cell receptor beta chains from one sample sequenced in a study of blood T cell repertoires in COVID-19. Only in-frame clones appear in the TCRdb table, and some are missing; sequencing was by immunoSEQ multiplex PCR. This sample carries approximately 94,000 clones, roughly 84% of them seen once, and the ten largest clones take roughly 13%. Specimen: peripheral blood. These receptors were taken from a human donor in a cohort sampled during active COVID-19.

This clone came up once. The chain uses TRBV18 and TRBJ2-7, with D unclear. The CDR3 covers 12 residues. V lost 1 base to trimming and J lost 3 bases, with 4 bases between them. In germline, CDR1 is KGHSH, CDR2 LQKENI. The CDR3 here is CASSPRGYEQYF. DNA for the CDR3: TGTGCCAGCTCACCACGCGGCTACGAGCAGTACTTC. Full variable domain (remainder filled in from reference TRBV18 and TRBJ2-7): NAGVMQNPRHLVRRRGQEARLRCSPMKGHSHVYWYRQLPEEGLKFMVYLQKENIIDESGMPKERFSAEFPKEGPSILRIQQVVRGDSAAYFCASSPRGYEQYFGPGTRLTVT.

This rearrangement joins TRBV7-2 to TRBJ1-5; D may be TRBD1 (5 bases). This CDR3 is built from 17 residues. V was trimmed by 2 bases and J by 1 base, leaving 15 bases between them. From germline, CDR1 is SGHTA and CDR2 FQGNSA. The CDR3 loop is CASSLRDSPGSNQPQHF. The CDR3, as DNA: TGTGCCAGCAGCTTAAGGGACTCCCCAGGGAGCAATCAGCCCCAGCATTTT.

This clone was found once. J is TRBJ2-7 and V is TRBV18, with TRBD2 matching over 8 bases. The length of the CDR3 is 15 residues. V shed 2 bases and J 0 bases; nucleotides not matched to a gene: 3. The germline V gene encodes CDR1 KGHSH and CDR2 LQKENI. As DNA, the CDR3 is TGTGCCAGCTCACCAGGGCTAGCGGGCTCCTACGAGCAGTACTTC. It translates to CASSPGLAGSYEQYF.

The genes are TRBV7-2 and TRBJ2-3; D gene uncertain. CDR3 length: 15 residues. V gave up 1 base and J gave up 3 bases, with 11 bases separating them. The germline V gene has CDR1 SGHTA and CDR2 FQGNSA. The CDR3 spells CASSLGWSITDTQYF. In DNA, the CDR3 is TGTGCCAGCAGCTTAGGCTGGTCTATAACAGATACGCAGTATTTT. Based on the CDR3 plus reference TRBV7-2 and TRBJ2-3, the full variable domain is GAGVSQSPSNKVTEKGKDVELRCDPISGHTALYWYRQSLGQGLEFLIYFQGNSAPDKSGLPSDRFSAERTGGSVSTLTIQRTQQEDSAVYLCASSLGWSITDTQYFGPGTRLTVL.

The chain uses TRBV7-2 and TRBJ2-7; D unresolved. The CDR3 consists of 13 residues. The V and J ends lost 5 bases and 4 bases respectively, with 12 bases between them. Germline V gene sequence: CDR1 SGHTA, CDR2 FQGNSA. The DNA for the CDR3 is TGTGCCAGCAGCCACCCCTCTAGTTACGAGCAGTACTTC. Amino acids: CASSHPSSYEQYF.

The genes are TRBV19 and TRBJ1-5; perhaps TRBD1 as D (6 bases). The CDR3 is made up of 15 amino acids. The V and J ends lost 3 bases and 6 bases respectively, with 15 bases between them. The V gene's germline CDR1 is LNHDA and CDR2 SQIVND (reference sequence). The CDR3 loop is CASSIGGGGGQPQHF. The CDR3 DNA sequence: TGTGCCAGTAGTATTGGGGGAGGGGGGGGTCAGCCCCAGCATTTT.

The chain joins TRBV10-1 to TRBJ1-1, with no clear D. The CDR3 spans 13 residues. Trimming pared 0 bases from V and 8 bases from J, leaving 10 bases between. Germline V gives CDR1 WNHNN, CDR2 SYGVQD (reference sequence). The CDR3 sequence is CASSESAVSEAFF. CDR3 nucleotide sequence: TGCGCCAGCAGTGAGTCGGCGGTATCGGAAGCTTTCTTT.

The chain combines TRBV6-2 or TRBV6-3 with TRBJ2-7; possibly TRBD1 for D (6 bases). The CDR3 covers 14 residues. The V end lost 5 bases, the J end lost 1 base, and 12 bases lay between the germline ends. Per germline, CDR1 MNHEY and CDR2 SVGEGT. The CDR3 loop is CASSPRTGSYEQYF. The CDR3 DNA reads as TGTGCCAGCAGTCCCAGAACAGGGTCCTACGAGCAGTACTTC.

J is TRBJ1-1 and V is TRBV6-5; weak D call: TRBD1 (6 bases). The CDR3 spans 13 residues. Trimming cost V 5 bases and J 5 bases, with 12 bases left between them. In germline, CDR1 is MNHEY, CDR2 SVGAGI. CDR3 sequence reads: CASSQQGSTEAFF. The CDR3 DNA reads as TGTGCCAGCAGTCAGCAGGGGAGTACTGAAGCTTTCTTT.

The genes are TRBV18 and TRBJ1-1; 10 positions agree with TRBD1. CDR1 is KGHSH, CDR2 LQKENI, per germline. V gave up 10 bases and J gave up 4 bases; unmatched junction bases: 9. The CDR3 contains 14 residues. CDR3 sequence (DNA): TGTGCCACGACGGAACGGACAGGGGGCACTGAAGCTTTCTTT. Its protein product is CATTERTGGTEAFF.

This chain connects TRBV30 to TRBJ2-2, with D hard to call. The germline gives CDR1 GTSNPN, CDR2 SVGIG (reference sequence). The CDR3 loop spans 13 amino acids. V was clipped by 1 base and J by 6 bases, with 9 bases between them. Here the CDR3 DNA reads TGTGCCTGGAGTGATCTTGTCCCCGGGGAGCTGTTTTTT. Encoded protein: CAWSDLVPGELFF.

CDR3 protein: CASSRQGVPYEQYF. CDR3 nucleotide sequence: TGTGCCAGCAGTCGACAGGGGGTCCCCTACGAGCAGTACTTC. The gene calls are TRBV27 and TRBJ2-7; 9 bases are shared with TRBD1. This CDR3 comprises 14 residues. Trimming at V came to 5 bases and at J to 2 bases, leaving 4 bases not matched to a gene. In germline, CDR1 is MNHEY, CDR2 SMNVEV (reference sequence).

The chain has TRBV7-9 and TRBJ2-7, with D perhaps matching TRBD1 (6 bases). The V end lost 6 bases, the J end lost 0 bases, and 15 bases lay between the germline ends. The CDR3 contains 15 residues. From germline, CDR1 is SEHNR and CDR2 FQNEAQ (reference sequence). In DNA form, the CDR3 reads TGTGCCAGCAGTGGAATGAGGGACACCTCCTACGAGCAGTACTTC. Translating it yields CASSGMRDTSYEQYF.